The next 29 T cell receptor beta chains were all read from a single sample in a study of monozygotic twins with inflammatory bowel disease. TCRdb reprocessed the 5' RACE reads and reports one entry per CDR3 protein, with no DNA. The sample yields fewer than 450,000 distinct CDR3 sequences, of which the top ten take up approximately 2.8%. Material: blood. These receptors were obtained from a human donor with ulcerative colitis or Crohn's disease, or a healthy co-twin of an affected twin (not recorded which).

V gene TRBV7-3 combines with J gene TRBJ2-2; the D call from TCRdb, TRBD1, cannot be confirmed without DNA. The V gene's germline CDR1 is SGHTA and CDR2 FQGTGA. The CDR3 spans 16 residues. The CDR3 is CASTNSGGRSTGELFF.

The chain is built from TRBV12-3 or TRBV12-4 and TRBJ2-1; TCRdb outputs TRBD1, but without DNA this stays unchecked. The CDR3 extends over 15 amino acids. CDR3 amino acids: CASSHRWASIHEQFF.

The V and J genes are TRBV12-3 or TRBV12-4 and TRBJ2-2; without DNA, the TCRdb call of TRBD1 cannot be checked. The CDR3 is made up of 19 amino acids. The CDR3 region is CASSNGQGGTINHVGELFF.

V is TRBV5-1 and J is TRBJ1-6. The CDR3 contains 15 residues. The germline V gene encodes CDR1 SGHRS and CDR2 YFSETQ. The CDR3 is CASSLDRVRNSPLHF.

The CDR3 loop reads CASSRPGQGNTEAFF. The chain carries TRBV4-2 and TRBJ1-1; no DNA is available, so the TRBD1 call from TCRdb remains unchecked. CDR3 length: 15 residues. Germline V CDR1 and CDR2: LGHNA, YNFKEQ.

The V and J genes are TRBV24-1 and TRBJ2-3; the TCRdb D gene call, TRBD2, has no DNA to confirm it. The germline gives CDR1 KGHDR, CDR2 SFDVKD. CDR3 length: 14 amino acids. The CDR3 here is CATSEASGGDTQYF.

The chain joins TRBV6-1 to TRBJ2-7; TCRdb indicates TRBD1, and absent DNA this call remains unverified. Germline values: CDR1 MNHNS, CDR2 SASEGT. The CDR3 length is 15 residues. The CDR3 sequence: CASSSAGRSGDEQYF.

This chain connects TRBV12-3 or TRBV12-4 to TRBJ2-1; the D gene TCRdb calls, TRBD1, cannot be checked with no DNA. The CDR3 totals 12 residues. The CDR3 reads CASSLPLTGRFF.

The chain has TRBV28 and TRBJ2-1. CDR1 MDHEN and CDR2 SYDVKM come from the germline V gene. The CDR3 sequence is 13 residues long. The CDR3 here is CASINFWNNEQFF.

This chain connects TRBV10-3 to TRBJ2-3; TCRdb's assignment of TRBD2 cannot be checked, as there is no DNA. The CDR3 is 15 residues long. Germline assignment: CDR1 ENHRY and CDR2 SYGVKD. CDR3 in amino acids: CAISGLAEGGDTQYF.

The gene calls are TRBV7-3 and TRBJ2-1; the D call of TRBD1 rests on TCRdb alone, since no DNA is present to check it. In germline, CDR1 is SGHTA, CDR2 FQGTGA. This CDR3 contains 14 residues. This chain's CDR3 is CASSLSPGTNEQFF.

The V and J genes are TRBV6-1 and TRBJ1-5; the D call from TCRdb, TRBD1, cannot be confirmed without DNA. CDR1 MNHNS and CDR2 SASEGT come from the germline V gene. This CDR3 is 13 amino acids long. The CDR3 loop is CASSRTGRQPQHF.

The rearrangement joins TRBV19 to TRBJ1-1; TCRdb's assignment of TRBD1 cannot be checked, as there is no DNA. This CDR3 has 12 amino acids. Per the germline V gene, CDR1 is LNHDA and CDR2 is SQIVND (reference sequence). CDR3 protein: CASSRQLTEAFF.

This sequence joins TRBV3-1 and TRBJ2-1; TCRdb picks TRBD2, but there is no DNA to check that call. CDR1 is LGHDT, CDR2 YNNKEL, per germline (reference sequence). The CDR3 length is 14 residues. CDR3 sequence reads: CASWGGGGYNEQFF.

The chain has TRBV19 and TRBJ2-6; the TRBD1 assignment by TCRdb is unverifiable without DNA. The CDR3 is 17 residues long. The germline V gene has CDR1 LNHDA and CDR2 SQIVND (reference sequence). The CDR3 protein is CASSRSTGASGANVLTF.

The gene calls are TRBV7-9 and TRBJ2-5; TCRdb picks TRBD1, but there is no DNA to check that call. The CDR3 totals 12 residues. The germline V gene encodes CDR1 SEHNR and CDR2 FQNEAQ (reference sequence). CDR3 residues: CASSRGLETQYF.

The chain combines TRBV3-1 with TRBJ2-1. This CDR3 spans 14 amino acids. CDR1 is LGHDT, CDR2 YNNKEL, per germline (reference sequence). The chain's CDR3 is CASSQYTVYNEQFF.

The chain carries TRBV9 and TRBJ2-1. The length of the CDR3 is 15 residues. Germline values: CDR1 SGDLS, CDR2 YYNGEE. This chain's CDR3 is CASSVASRYFDEQFF. The entire variable domain, with the rest obtained from reference TRBV9 and TRBJ2-1, is as follows: DSGVTQTPKHLITATGQRVTLRCSPRSGDLSVYWYQQSLDQGLQFLIQYYNGEERAKGNILERFSAQQFPDLHSELNLSSLELGDSALYFCASSVASRYFDEQFFGPGTRLTVL.

The rearrangement links TRBV3-1 to TRBJ2-5. The CDR3 totals 11 residues. The germline V gene encodes CDR1 LGHDT and CDR2 YNNKEL (reference sequence). The CDR3 here is CASSHKETQYF.

This chain joins TRBV9 and TRBJ1-1; the TCRdb D gene call, TRBD1, has no DNA to confirm it. Per the germline V gene, CDR1 is SGDLS and CDR2 is YYNGEE. CDR3 length equals 15 residues. The CDR3 sequence: CASSVRANEGVEAFF.

The chain links TRBV20-1 to TRBJ2-3; as DNA is missing, the TRBD2 call by TCRdb cannot be tested. The germline V gene has CDR1 DFQATT and CDR2 SNEGSKA (reference sequence). The length of the CDR3 is 18 residues. This CDR3 reads CSARDWETLAGATDTQYF.

The chain joins TRBV5-8 to TRBJ2-2. Germline values: CDR1 SGHTS, CDR2 YDEGEE. The CDR3 loop spans 14 amino acids. The CDR3 sequence is CASSSVRVPGELFF.

The rearrangement links TRBV7-8 to TRBJ2-3; TCRdb names TRBD2, which stays unverified in the absence of DNA. The CDR3 contains 14 residues. Germline CDR1 and CDR2: SGHVS and FQNEAQ. The CDR3 here is CASSFEGWEDTQYF.

V usage is TRBV6-2 or TRBV6-3 and J usage is TRBJ2-5; no DNA is available, so the TRBD1 call from TCRdb remains unchecked. Germline loops: CDR1 MNHEY, CDR2 SVGEGT. The length of the CDR3 is 14 residues. The chain's CDR3 is CASSYPTGLETQYF.

The chain has TRBV5-1 and TRBJ2-2. CDR3 size: 12 residues. Germline loops: CDR1 SGHRS, CDR2 YFSETQ. The CDR3 protein is CASSLPPGELFF. The full variable domain, its missing parts supplied by reference TRBV5-1 and TRBJ2-2, is KAGVTQTPRYLIKTRGQQVTLSCSPISGHRSVSWYQQTPGQGLQFLFEYFSETQRNKGNFPGRFSGRQFSNSRSEMNVSTLELGDSALYLCASSLPPGELFFGEGSRLTVL.

The chain has TRBV29-1 and TRBJ2-1. This CDR3 comprises 11 residues. CDR1 SQVTM and CDR2 ANQGSEA come from the germline V gene. CDR3 in amino acids: CSVDKGNEQFF.

V gene TRBV12-3 or TRBV12-4 combines with J gene TRBJ1-6; with no DNA, the TCRdb D assignment of TRBD1 cannot be verified. The CDR3 is made up of 15 amino acids. This CDR3 is CASSLGAQVNSPLHF.

V usage is TRBV7-3 and J usage is TRBJ1-1. The CDR3 runs to 13 residues. Germline V gene lookup returns CDR1 SGHTA and CDR2 FQGTGA. The CDR3 spells CASSLIWETEAFF.

The V gene is TRBV5-1, the J gene TRBJ1-1; TCRdb returns TRBD1, unconfirmable since there is no DNA. The CDR3 totals 14 residues. Per the germline V gene, CDR1 is SGHRS and CDR2 is YFSETQ. CDR3 in amino acids: CASSQGTVGTEAFF.